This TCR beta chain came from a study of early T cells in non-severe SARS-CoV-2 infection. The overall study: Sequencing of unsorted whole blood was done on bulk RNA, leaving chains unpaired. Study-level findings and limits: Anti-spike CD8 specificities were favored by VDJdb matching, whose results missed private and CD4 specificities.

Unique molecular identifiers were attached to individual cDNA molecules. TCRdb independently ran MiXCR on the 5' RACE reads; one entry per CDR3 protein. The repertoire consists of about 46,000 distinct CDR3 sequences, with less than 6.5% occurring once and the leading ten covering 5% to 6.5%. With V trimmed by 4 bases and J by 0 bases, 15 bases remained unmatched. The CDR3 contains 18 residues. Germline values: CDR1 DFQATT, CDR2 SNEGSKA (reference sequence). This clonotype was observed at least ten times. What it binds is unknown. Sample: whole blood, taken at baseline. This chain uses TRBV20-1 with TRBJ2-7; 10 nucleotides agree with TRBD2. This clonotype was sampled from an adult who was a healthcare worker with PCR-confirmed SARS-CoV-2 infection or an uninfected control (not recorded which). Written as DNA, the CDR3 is TGCAGTGCTAATCTGTTTCTTGGAGGGACTAGCGACTCCTACGAGCAGTACTTC. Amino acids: CSANLFLGGTSDSYEQYF.